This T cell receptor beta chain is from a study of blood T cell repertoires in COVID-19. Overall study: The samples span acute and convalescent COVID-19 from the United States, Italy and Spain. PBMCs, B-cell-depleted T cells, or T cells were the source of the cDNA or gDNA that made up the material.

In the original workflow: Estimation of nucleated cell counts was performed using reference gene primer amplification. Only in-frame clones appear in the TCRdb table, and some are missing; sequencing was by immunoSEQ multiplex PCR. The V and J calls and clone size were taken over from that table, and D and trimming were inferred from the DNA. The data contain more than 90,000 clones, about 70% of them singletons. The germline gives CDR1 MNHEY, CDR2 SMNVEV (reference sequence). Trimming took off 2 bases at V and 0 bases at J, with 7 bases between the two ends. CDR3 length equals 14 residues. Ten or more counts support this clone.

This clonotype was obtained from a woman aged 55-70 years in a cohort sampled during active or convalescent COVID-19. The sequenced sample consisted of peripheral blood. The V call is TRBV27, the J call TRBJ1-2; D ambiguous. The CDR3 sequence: CASSLNIANYGYTF. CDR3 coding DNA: TGTGCCAGCAGTTTAAATATAGCTAACTATGGCTACACCTTC.